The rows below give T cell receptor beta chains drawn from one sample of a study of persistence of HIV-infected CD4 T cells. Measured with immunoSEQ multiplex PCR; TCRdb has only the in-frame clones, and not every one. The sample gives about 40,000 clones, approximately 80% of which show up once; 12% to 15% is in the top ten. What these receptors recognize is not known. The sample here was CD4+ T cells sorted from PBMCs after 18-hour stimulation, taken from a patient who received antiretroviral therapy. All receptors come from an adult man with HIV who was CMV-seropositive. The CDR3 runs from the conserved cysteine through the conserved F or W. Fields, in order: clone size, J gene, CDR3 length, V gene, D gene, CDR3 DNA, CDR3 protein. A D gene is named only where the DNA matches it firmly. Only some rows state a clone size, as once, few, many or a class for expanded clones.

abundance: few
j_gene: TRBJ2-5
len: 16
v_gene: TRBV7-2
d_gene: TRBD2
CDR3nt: TGTGCCAGCAGCATACCGGGACTAGCGGGGGTAGAGACCCAGTACTTC
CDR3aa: CASSIPGLAGVETQYF

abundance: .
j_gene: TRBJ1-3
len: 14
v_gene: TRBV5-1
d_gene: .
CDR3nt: TGCGCCAGCGGTCTCGAGGACGCTGGAAACACCATATATTTT
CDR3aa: CASGLEDAGNTIYF

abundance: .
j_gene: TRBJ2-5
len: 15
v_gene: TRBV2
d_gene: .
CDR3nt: TGTGCCAGCAGTGGGGGTCAGGGTTCAAAGGAGACCCAGTACTTC
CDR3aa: CASSGGQGSKETQYF

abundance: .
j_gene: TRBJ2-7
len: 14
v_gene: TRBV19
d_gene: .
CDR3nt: TGTGCCAGTAGTAGGGAATCTAGTATCTACGAGCAGTACTTC
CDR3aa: CASSRESSIYEQYF

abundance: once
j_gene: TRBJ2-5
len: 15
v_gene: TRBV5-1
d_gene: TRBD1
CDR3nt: TGCGCCAGCAGCTTGACCACAGGGGGCGGAGAGACCCAGTACTTC
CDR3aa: CASSLTTGGGETQYF

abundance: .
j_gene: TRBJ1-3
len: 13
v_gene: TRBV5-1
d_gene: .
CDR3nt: TGCGCCAGCAGCTCTACAGGGGGAAACACCATATATTTT
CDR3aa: CASSSTGGNTIYF

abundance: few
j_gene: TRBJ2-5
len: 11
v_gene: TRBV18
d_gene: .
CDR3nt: TGTGCCAGCTCACGGGCGGAGACCCAGTACTTC
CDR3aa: CASSRAETQYF

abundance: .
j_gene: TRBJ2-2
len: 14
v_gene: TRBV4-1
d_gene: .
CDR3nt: TGCGCCAGCAGCCAAGGGGCGCGGAGCGGGGAGCTGTTTTTT
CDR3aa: CASSQGARSGELFF

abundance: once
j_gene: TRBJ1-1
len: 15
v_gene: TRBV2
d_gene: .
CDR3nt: TGTGCCAGCAGTGAACAGGGGAGAATGAACACTGAAGCTTTCTTT
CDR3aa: CASSEQGRMNTEAFF

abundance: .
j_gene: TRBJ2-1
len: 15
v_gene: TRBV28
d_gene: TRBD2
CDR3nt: TGTGCCAGCAGTTCCCTAGCGGGAGGCACAAATGAGCAGTTCTTC
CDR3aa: CASSSLAGGTNEQFF

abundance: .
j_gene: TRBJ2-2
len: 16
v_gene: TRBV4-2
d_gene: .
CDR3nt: TGTGCCAGCAGCCAAGACGCAGTCGGGGTCACCGGGGAGCTGTTTTTT
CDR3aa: CASSQDAVGVTGELFF

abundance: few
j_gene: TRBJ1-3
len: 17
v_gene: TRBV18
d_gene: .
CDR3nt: TGTGCCAGCTCACCTTCCGTACAGGAATTCTCTGGAAACACCATATATTTT
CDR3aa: CASSPSVQEFSGNTIYF

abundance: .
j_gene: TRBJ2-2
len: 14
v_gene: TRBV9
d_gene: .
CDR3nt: TGTGCCAGCAGCTCTGGACAGAACACCGGGGAGCTGTTTTTT
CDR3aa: CASSSGQNTGELFF

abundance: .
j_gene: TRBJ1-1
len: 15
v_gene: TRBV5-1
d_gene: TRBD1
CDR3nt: TGCGCCAGCAGCCCTTGGACAGGGGGTAGGACTGAAGCTTTCTTT
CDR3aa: CASSPWTGGRTEAFF

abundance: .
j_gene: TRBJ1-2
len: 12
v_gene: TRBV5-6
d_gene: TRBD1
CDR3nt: TGTGCCAGCAGCCCACAGGGGGATGGCTACACCTTC
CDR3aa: CASSPQGDGYTF

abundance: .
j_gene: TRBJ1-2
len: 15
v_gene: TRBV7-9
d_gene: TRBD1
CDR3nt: TGTGCCAGCAGCACGCGACAGGGGACGAGGGGGAGCTACACCTTC
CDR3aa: CASSTRQGTRGSYTF

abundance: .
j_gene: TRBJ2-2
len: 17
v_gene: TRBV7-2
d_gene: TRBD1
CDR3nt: TGTGCCAGCAGCAGCTCCCGGGACAGGGGTCGGAACGGGGAGCTGTTTTTT
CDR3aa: CASSSSRDRGRNGELFF

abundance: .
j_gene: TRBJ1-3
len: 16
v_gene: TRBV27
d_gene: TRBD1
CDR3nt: TGTGCCAGCAGCCTGGGGACAGGGAGTTCTGGAAACACCATATATTTT
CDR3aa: CASSLGTGSSGNTIYF

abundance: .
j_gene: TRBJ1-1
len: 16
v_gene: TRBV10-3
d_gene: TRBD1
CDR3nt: TGTGCCGTCCAGCAGGGGGTTGGCGCCAGGAACACTGAAGCTTTCTTT
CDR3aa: CAVQQGVGARNTEAFF

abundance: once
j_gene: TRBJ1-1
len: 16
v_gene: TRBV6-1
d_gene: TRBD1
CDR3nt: TGTGCCAGCAGTGGTGGACAGGGGGGTTTGAACACTGAAGCTTTCTTT
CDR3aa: CASSGGQGGLNTEAFF

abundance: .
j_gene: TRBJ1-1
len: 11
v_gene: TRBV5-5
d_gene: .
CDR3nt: TGTGCCAGCAGCTTTCACACTGAAGCTTTCTTT
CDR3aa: CASSFHTEAFF

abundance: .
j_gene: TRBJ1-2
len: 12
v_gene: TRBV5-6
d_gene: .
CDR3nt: TGTGCCAGCAGCTCAACCGGCTATGGCTACACCTTC
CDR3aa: CASSSTGYGYTF

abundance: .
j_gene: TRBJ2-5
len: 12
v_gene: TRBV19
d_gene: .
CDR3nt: TGTGCCAGTAGTCCCCTCGGGGAGACCCAGTACTTC
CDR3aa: CASSPLGETQYF

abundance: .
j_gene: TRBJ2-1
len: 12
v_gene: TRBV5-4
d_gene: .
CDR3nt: TGTGCCAGCAGCCGTGCGGGGTTTGAGCAGTTCTTC
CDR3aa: CASSRAGFEQFF